These T cell receptor beta chains were read from a single sample in a study of pediatric ulcerative colitis. TCRdb's table, derived via immunoSEQ multiplex PCR, lists solely in-frame clones and lacks some. The sample lists roughly 37,000 clones; approximately 82% were seen once. What was sequenced was blood. Receptors originate from a girl aged 10 to 17 with moderate ulcerative colitis. Each CDR3 is given with its conserved first and last residue. Each record gives: CDR3 DNA, CDR3 protein, clone size, V gene, D gene, J gene. D genes are given only for firm matches. For some rows the clone size is stated as once, few or many, or as a class when expanded; others skip it.

DNA: TGCGCCAGCAGCTTGGGACAGACTAATGAAAAACTGTTTTTT; CDR3: CASSLGQTNEKLFF; size: -; V: TRBV5-1; D: -; J: TRBJ1-4
DNA: TGTGCCAGCAGCACAGGGGACGTTACTAATGAAAAACTGTTTTTT; CDR3: CASSTGDVTNEKLFF; size: -; V: TRBV7-9; D: TRBD1; J: TRBJ1-4
DNA: TGTGCCAGCAGCCAACAGGGGGCAAACACTGAAGCTTTCTTT; CDR3: CASSQQGANTEAFF; size: few; V: TRBV7-6; D: TRBD1; J: TRBJ1-1
DNA: TGTGCCAGCAGCCCCCCTGCAGGGAGCACCGGGGAGCTGTTTTTT; CDR3: CASSPPAGSTGELFF; size: once; V: TRBV7-6; D: -; J: TRBJ2-2
DNA: TGTGCCAGCAGGGGGGTCACTGCAACCCCTTCCTATGGCTACACCTTC; CDR3: CASRGVTATPSYGYTF; size: -; V: TRBV2; D: -; J: TRBJ1-2
DNA: TGTGCCAGTAGTATAGGGGACCCCTGGACCTACGAGCAGTACTTC; CDR3: CASSIGDPWTYEQYF; size: few; V: TRBV19; D: -; J: TRBJ2-7
DNA: TGTGCCAGTAGTATCCTGGGCACTGAAGCTTTCTTT; CDR3: CASSILGTEAFF; size: few; V: TRBV19; D: -; J: TRBJ1-1
DNA: TGCGCCAGCAGCCAAGAGGCGGGGTCCGTGAGCTCCTACGAGCAGTACTTC; CDR3: CASSQEAGSVSSYEQYF; size: -; V: TRBV5-1; D: -; J: TRBJ2-7
DNA: TGTGCCAGTAGACCCGGACAGTATGGCTACACCTTC; CDR3: CASRPGQYGYTF; size: -; V: TRBV19; D: -; J: TRBJ1-2
DNA: TGTGCCAGTAGCTCAATGGGACTAGCGGGAAGAGGGGAGCAGTTCTTC; CDR3: CASSSMGLAGRGEQFF; size: once; V: TRBV19; D: TRBD2; J: TRBJ2-1
DNA: TGCAGCGTTCAACAGGGTTTGGACTATGGCTACACCTTC; CDR3: CSVQQGLDYGYTF; size: few; V: TRBV29-1; D: -; J: TRBJ1-2
DNA: TGTGCCAGCAGCTACAGGGGAGGGGATGAAAAACTGTTTTTT; CDR3: CASSYRGGDEKLFF; size: -; V: TRBV13; D: TRBD1; J: TRBJ1-4
DNA: TGTGCCAGCAGCTCAGGACCGCGTAATGAAAAACTGTTTTTT; CDR3: CASSSGPRNEKLFF; size: -; V: TRBV11-2; D: -; J: TRBJ1-4
DNA: TGTGCCAGCAGCGAGGACAGGGGTTTTTACGTGACAGATACGCAGTATTTT; CDR3: CASSEDRGFYVTDTQYF; size: -; V: TRBV5-6; D: TRBD1; J: TRBJ2-3
DNA: TGTGCCAGCACCCCACTAGCGGGGGGGCGTGACGAGCAGTACTTC; CDR3: CASTPLAGGRDEQYF; size: -; V: TRBV6-5; D: TRBD2; J: TRBJ2-7
DNA: TGTGCCAGCAGCTTGGGGGTAGCGGGGGACACCGGGGAGCTGTTTTTT; CDR3: CASSLGVAGDTGELFF; size: once; V: TRBV5-4; D: TRBD2; J: TRBJ2-2
DNA: TGTGCCAGCAGTGAATTGGGGGCGCAGAGCAATCAGCCCCAGCATTTT; CDR3: CASSELGAQSNQPQHF; size: once; V: TRBV2; D: -; J: TRBJ1-5
DNA: TGCGCCAGCAGTGAGTCCGGGACAGATACGCAGTATTTT; CDR3: CASSESGTDTQYF; size: -; V: TRBV10-2; D: -; J: TRBJ2-3
DNA: TGTGCCAGCAGTTGGAACCGAAACACCGGGGAGCTGTTTTTT; CDR3: CASSWNRNTGELFF; size: -; V: TRBV6-6; D: -; J: TRBJ2-2
DNA: TGTGCCAGCAGTCCCAACTGGACAGGGAAGGATGGCTACACCTTC; CDR3: CASSPNWTGKDGYTF; size: -; V: TRBV6-6; D: TRBD1; J: TRBJ1-2
DNA: TGTGCCAGAAGCCGGGACAGTAGCAATCAGCCCCAGCATTTT; CDR3: CARSRDSSNQPQHF; size: -; V: TRBV5-3; D: TRBD1; J: TRBJ1-5
DNA: TGCGCCAGCAGTCAAGCGACAGCCACGAACACTGAAGCTTTCTTT; CDR3: CASSQATATNTEAFF; size: -; V: TRBV23-1; D: -; J: TRBJ1-1
DNA: TGTGCCAGCAGCTTAGTGCGGGGGGCAATAGATACGCAGTATTTT; CDR3: CASSLVRGAIDTQYF; size: -; V: TRBV7-8; D: TRBD2; J: TRBJ2-3
DNA: TGTGCCAGCAGCGCCAGGGGCTACGAGCAGTACTTC; CDR3: CASSARGYEQYF; size: once; V: TRBV2; D: -; J: TRBJ2-7
DNA: TGTGCCAGCAGCGTACTTAGCGGGGGGTACAATGAGCAGTTCTTC; CDR3: CASSVLSGGYNEQFF; size: -; V: TRBV9; D: TRBD2; J: TRBJ2-1
DNA: TGCGCCAGCAGGTACCCGGGACAGCAAGAAAAACTGTTTTTT; CDR3: CASRYPGQQEKLFF; size: -; V: TRBV4-1; D: TRBD1; J: TRBJ1-4
DNA: TGCGCCAGCAGCCAAGACTGGGCCAGGGCCTACGAGCAGTACTTC; CDR3: CASSQDWARAYEQYF; size: -; V: TRBV4-3; D: -; J: TRBJ2-7
DNA: TGTGCCAGCAGCGTAGAAAGCGCGAGTGAGCAGTTCTTC; CDR3: CASSVESASEQFF; size: -; V: TRBV9; D: -; J: TRBJ2-1
DNA: TGTGCCAGCAGCTTCGGATTCGTCACAGGGACTTCGGGTGAGCAGTTCTTC; CDR3: CASSFGFVTGTSGEQFF; size: -; V: TRBV5-8; D: -; J: TRBJ2-1
DNA: TGTGCCAGCAGCCGACCGAGCTCTGGGGCCAACGTCCTGACTTTC; CDR3: CASSRPSSGANVLTF; size: many; V: TRBV7-9; D: -; J: TRBJ2-6
DNA: TGTGCCAGTAGTATAGATCGGCAGGGTCTACAGTACTTC; CDR3: CASSIDRQGLQYF; size: once; V: TRBV19; D: -; J: TRBJ2-7
DNA: TGCAGCGTTGAAGACGGGGGCCTTGAGTTGAAGGCTTTCTTT; CDR3: CSVEDGGLELKAFF; size: once; V: TRBV29-1; D: -; J: TRBJ1-1
DNA: TGTGCCAGTCGGCGAGATCGGGACAGGAAGAATGAAAAACTGTTTTTT; CDR3: CASRRDRDRKNEKLFF; size: -; V: TRBV19; D: TRBD1; J: TRBJ1-4
DNA: TGTGCCAGTAGTAACCGGGACATCACCTCTGGAAACACCATATATTTT; CDR3: CASSNRDITSGNTIYF; size: -; V: TRBV19; D: -; J: TRBJ1-3
DNA: TGCGCCAGCAGCCTTCTCTATAGCGGGAGTTTCGATGAGCAGTTCTTC; CDR3: CASSLLYSGSFDEQFF; size: few; V: TRBV5-1; D: TRBD2; J: TRBJ2-1
DNA: TGTGCCAGCAGCTTAATGGTATGGGGGACGAGATCCTACGAGCAGTACTTC; CDR3: CASSLMVWGTRSYEQYF; size: -; V: TRBV7-8; D: -; J: TRBJ2-7
DNA: TGTGCCAGCAGCTTAGCCAGGGACTCCTACTACAATGAGCAGTTCTTC; CDR3: CASSLARDSYYNEQFF; size: few; V: TRBV5-8; D: -; J: TRBJ2-1
DNA: TGTGCCAGCAGCTTAGCTCGGGCATGGGTGACCGGGGAGCTGTTTTTT; CDR3: CASSLARAWVTGELFF; size: -; V: TRBV11-2; D: -; J: TRBJ2-2
DNA: TGTGCCAGCAGTAAGCTTGCATCCAATCAGCCCCAGCATTTT; CDR3: CASSKLASNQPQHF; size: few; V: TRBV2; D: -; J: TRBJ1-5
DNA: TGTGCCAGCAGTTTCCGACAGGGTACTTCCTACGAGCAGTACTTC; CDR3: CASSFRQGTSYEQYF; size: -; V: TRBV6-5; D: TRBD1; J: TRBJ2-7
DNA: TGTGCCAGCAGCCCCAGGGGACAGGGGGATCAGCCCCAGCATTTT; CDR3: CASSPRGQGDQPQHF; size: -; V: TRBV6-6; D: TRBD1; J: TRBJ1-5
DNA: TGTGCTAGTGGTTTCAGGGGCCCAAGGGATGAGCAGTTCTTC; CDR3: CASGFRGPRDEQFF; size: -; V: TRBV12-5; D: -; J: TRBJ2-1
DNA: TGTGCCAGCTCTGTACACAGCCTCTCTGGAAACACCATATATTTT; CDR3: CASSVHSLSGNTIYF; size: -; V: TRBV6-1; D: -; J: TRBJ1-3
DNA: TGTGCCAGCAGCCGCGACCGCTCCTACAATGAGCAGTTCTTC; CDR3: CASSRDRSYNEQFF; size: -; V: TRBV7-9; D: -; J: TRBJ2-1
DNA: TGTGCCAGCAGTGACGGGGGAGGTCCCACAGATACGCAGTATTTT; CDR3: CASSDGGGPTDTQYF; size: -; V: TRBV6-4; D: -; J: TRBJ2-3
DNA: TGTGCCTGGAGTGGCTATCCTCAGGGACAACTGTTTTTT; CDR3: CAWSGYPQGQLFF; size: many; V: TRBV30; D: -; J: TRBJ1-4
DNA: TGTGCCAGTAGTAGAGACAGCGCGTACGAGCAGTACTTC; CDR3: CASSRDSAYEQYF; size: -; V: TRBV19; D: -; J: TRBJ2-7
DNA: TGTGCCAGCAGCGTAGGGGGCAGCGACCCATCTAACTATGGCTACACCTTC; CDR3: CASSVGGSDPSNYGYTF; size: -; V: TRBV9; D: -; J: TRBJ1-2
DNA: TGTGCCAGCACGGGGGGTGGCTATGGCTACACCTTC; CDR3: CASTGGGYGYTF; size: -; V: TRBV28; D: -; J: TRBJ1-2
DNA: TGCGCCAGCTCGCGACCCGAGGACAATAATTCACCCCTCCACTTT; CDR3: CASSRPEDNNSPLHF; size: once; V: TRBV5-1; D: -; J: TRBJ1-6
DNA: TGTGCCAGCTCTCCTGACACCTCCAAGGGAATCTACGAGCAGTACTTC; CDR3: CASSPDTSKGIYEQYF; size: once; V: TRBV18; D: -; J: TRBJ2-7
DNA: TGTGCCAGCAGCAACCGGGGGCCGGCTGAAGCTTTCTTT; CDR3: CASSNRGPAEAFF; size: -; V: TRBV21-1; D: -; J: TRBJ1-1